The entry that follows covers one TCR beta chain sequence. In the original analysis: From reference gene primer amplification, estimates of nucleated cell counts were derived. Clones were read by immunoSEQ multiplex PCR, and TCRdb kept only the in-frame ones, dropping some. The DNA gave D and trimming, while V, J and clone size come from that table. The sample shows 490,000 or so clones, 80% to 90% of them seen only once. This entry belongs to a study of blood T cell repertoires in COVID-19. Recovered status in Cohort 3 required two negative PCRs, clearance, or symptom resolution. Sequencing was carried out using PBMCs or T cells enriched from blood (not recorded which). This clonotype was sampled from a woman in her sixties who had recovered from COVID-19.

In nucleotides, the CDR3 is TGCGCCAGCAGCTTAGGCGGGAGCGGGGGACAGAGAGATACGCAGTATTTT. This translates into CASSLGGSGGQRDTQYF. The chain links TRBV5-1 to TRBJ2-3; perhaps TRBD2 as D (8 bases). Germline lookup yields CDR1 SGHRS and CDR2 YFSETQ. Between the trimmed V and J ends, which lost 2 bases and 5 bases, there was a span of 21 bases. There are 17 residues in the CDR3.